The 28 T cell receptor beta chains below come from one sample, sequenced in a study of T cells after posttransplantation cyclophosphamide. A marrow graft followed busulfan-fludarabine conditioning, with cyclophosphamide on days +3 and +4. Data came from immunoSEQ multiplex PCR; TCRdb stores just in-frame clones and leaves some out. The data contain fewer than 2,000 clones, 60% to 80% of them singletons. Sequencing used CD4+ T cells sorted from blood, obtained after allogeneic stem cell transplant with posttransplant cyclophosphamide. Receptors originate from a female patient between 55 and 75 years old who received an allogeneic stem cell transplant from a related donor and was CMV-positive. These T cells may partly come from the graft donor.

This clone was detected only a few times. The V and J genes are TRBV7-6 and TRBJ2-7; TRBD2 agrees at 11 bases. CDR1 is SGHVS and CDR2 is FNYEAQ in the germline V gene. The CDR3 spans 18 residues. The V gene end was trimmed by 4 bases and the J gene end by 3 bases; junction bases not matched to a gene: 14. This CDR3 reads CASSSGLAGGVGSYEQYF. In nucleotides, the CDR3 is TGTGCCAGCAGCTCGGGGCTAGCGGGAGGAGTAGGGAGCTACGAGCAGTACTTC.

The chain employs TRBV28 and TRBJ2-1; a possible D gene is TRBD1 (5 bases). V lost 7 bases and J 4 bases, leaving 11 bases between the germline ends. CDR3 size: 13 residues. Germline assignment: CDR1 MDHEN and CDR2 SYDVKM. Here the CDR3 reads CASTGPLYNEQFF. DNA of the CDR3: TGTGCCAGCACAGGGCCCCTTTACAATGAGCAGTTCTTC.

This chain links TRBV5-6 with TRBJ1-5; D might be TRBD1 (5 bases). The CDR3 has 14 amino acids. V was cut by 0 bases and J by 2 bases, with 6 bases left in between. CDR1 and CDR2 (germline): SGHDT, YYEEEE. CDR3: CASSLEGGNQPQHF. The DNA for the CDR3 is TGTGCCAGCAGCTTGGAAGGGGGCAATCAGCCCCAGCATTTT.

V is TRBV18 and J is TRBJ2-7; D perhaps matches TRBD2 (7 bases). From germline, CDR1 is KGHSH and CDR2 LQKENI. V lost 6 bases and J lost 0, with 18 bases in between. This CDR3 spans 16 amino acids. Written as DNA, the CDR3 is TGTGCCAGCTCTCGGGGGGCGGGAGCGCACTCCTACGAGCAGTACTTC. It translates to CASSRGAGAHSYEQYF.

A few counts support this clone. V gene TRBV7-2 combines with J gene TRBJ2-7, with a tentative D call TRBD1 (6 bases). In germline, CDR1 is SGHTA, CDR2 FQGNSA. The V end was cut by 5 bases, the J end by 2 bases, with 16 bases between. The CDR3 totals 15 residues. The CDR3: CASSQRNKGAYEQYF. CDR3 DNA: TGTGCCAGCAGCCAACGGAACAAGGGGGCCTACGAGCAGTACTTC. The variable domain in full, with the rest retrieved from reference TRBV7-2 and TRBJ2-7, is GAGVSQSPSNKVTEKGKDVELRCDPISGHTALYWYRQSLGQGLEFLIYFQGNSAPDKSGLPSDRFSAERTGGSVSTLTIQRTQQEDSAVYLCASSQRNKGAYEQYFGPGTRLTVT.

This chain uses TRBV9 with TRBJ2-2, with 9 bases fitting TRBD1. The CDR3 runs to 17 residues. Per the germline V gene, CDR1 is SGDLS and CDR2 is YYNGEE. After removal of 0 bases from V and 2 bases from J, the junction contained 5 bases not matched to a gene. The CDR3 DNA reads TGTGCCAGCAGCGTAGTTAGGGACAGGGATAACACCGGGGAGCTGTTTTTT. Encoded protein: CASSVVRDRDNTGELFF. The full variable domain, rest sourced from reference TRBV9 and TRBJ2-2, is DSGVTQTPKHLITATGQRVTLRCSPRSGDLSVYWYQQSLDQGLQFLIQYYNGEERAKGNILERFSAQQFPDLHSELNLSSLELGDSALYFCASSVVRDRDNTGELFFGEGSRLTVL.

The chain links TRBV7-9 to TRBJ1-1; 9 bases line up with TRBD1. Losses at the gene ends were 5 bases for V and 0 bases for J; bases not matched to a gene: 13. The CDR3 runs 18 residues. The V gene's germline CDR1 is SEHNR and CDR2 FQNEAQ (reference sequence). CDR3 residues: CASSTSTGGGGMNTEAFF. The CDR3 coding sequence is TGTGCCAGCAGCACGTCGACAGGGGGGGGCGGGATGAACACTGAAGCTTTCTTT.

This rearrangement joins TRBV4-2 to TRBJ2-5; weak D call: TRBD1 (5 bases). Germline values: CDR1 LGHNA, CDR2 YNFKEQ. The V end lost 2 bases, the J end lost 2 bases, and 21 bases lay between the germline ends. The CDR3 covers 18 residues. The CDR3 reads CASSQLKGSRQIQETQYF. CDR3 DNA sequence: TGTGCCAGCAGCCAACTAAAGGGGTCTCGACAAATACAAGAGACCCAGTACTTC.

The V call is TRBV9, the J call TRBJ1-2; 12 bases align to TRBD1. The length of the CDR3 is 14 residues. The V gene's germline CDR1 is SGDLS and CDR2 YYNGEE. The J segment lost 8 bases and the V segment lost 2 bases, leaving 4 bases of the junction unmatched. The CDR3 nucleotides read TGTGCCAGCAGCGTGGGACAGGGGGCGGAGGGCTACACCTTC. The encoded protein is CASSVGQGAEGYTF.

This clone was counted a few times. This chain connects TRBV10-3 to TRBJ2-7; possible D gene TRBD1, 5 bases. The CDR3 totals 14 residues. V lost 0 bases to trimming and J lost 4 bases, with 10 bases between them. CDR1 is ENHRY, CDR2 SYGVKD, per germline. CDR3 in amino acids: CAISESGRVYEQYF. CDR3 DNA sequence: TGTGCCATCAGTGAGTCGGGCAGGGTGTACGAGCAGTACTTC.

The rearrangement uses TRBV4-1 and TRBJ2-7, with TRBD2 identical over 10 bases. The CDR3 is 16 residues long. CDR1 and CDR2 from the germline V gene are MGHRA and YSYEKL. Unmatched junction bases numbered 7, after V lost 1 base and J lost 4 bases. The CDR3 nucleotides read TGCGCCAGCAGCCAAGTGAGCGGGGGGGCCGTGTACGAGCAGTACTTC. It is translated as CASSQVSGGAVYEQYF.

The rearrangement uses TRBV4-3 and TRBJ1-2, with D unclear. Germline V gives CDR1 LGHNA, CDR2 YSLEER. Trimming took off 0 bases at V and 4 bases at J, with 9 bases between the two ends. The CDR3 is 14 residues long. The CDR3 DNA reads TGCGCCAGCAGCCAAGATTGGGGAGTCTATGGCTACACCTTC. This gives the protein CASSQDWGVYGYTF.

CDR3 sequence (DNA): TGCGCCAGCAGTGAGTCGGGAGGGGCAGATACGCAGTATTTT. Translation: CASSESGGADTQYF. This chain joins TRBV10-1 and TRBJ2-3; 7 positions match TRBD2. The CDR3 runs 14 residues. CDR1 WNHNN and CDR2 SYGVQD come from the germline V gene (reference sequence). V dropped 0 bases and J dropped 4; count of bases not matched to a gene: 1.

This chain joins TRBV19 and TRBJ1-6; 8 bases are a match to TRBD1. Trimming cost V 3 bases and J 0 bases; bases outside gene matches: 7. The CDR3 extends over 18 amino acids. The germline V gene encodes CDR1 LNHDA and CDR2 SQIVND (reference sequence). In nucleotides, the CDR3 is TGTGCCAGTAGTATGGGGACAGGAAGCGGCTCCTATAATTCACCCCTCCACTTT. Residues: CASSMGTGSGSYNSPLHF.

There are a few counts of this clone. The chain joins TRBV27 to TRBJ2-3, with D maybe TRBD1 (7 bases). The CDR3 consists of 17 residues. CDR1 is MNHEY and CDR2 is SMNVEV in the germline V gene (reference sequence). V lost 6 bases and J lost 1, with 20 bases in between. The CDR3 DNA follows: TGTGCCAGCAGGGGGGGCAGGGGGGCGCGGGGCACAGATACGCAGTATTTT. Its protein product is CASRGGRGARGTDTQYF.

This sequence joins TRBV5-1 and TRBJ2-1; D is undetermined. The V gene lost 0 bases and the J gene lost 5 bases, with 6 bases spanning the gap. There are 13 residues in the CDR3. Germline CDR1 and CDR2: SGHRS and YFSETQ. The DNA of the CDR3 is TGCGCCAGCAGCTTGGGTGACAACAATGAGCAGTTCTTC. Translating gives CASSLGDNNEQFF.

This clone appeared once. Written as DNA, the CDR3 is TGCGCCAGCAGCCAAGCGAGGAGTCAGCCCCAGCATTTT. Translating it yields CASSQARSQPQHF. The V call is TRBV4-1, the J call TRBJ1-5, with D unresolved. V lost 1 base, J lost 6 bases, and 7 bases lay in between. CDR3 length equals 13 residues. CDR1 is MGHRA and CDR2 is YSYEKL in the germline V gene.

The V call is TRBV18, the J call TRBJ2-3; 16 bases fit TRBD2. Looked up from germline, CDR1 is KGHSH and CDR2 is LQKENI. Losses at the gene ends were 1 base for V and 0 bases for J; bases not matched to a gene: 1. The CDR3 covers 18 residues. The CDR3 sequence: CASSPLGLAGGSTDTQYF. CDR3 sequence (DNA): TGTGCCAGCTCACCACTGGGACTAGCGGGAGGGAGCACAGATACGCAGTATTTT.

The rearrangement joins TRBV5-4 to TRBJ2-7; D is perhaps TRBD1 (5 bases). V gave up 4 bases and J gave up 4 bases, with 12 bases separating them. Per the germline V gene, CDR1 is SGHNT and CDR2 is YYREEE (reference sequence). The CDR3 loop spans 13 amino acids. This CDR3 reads CASSVDSKYEQYF. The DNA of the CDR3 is TGTGCCAGCAGCGTTGACAGTAAATACGAGCAGTACTTC. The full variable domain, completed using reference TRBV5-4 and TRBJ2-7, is ETGVTQSPTHLIKTRGQQVTLRCSSQSGHNTVSWYQQALGQGPQFIFQYYREEENGRGNFPPRFSGLQFPNYSSELNVNALELDDSALYLCASSVDSKYEQYFGPGTRLTVT.

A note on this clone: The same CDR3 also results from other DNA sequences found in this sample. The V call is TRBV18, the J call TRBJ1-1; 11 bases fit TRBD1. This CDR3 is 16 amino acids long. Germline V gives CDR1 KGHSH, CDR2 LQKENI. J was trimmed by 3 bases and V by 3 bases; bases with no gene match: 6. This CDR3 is CASSPRTGGRDTEAFF. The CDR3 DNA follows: TGTGCCAGCTCACCTAGGACAGGGGGCAGAGACACTGAAGCTTTCTTT.

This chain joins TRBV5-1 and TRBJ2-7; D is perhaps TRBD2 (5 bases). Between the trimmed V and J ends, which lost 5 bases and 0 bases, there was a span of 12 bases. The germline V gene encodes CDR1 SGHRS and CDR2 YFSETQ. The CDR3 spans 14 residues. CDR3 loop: CASRYPGGSYEQYF. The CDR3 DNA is TGCGCCAGCAGGTACCCAGGAGGCTCCTACGAGCAGTACTTC.

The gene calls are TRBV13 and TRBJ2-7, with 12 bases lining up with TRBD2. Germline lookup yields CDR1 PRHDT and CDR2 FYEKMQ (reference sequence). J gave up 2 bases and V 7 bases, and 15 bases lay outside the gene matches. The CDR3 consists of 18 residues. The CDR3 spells CASNSPFRTSGATYEQYF. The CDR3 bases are TGTGCCAGCAACTCACCCTTCCGGACTAGCGGGGCCACCTACGAGCAGTACTTC.

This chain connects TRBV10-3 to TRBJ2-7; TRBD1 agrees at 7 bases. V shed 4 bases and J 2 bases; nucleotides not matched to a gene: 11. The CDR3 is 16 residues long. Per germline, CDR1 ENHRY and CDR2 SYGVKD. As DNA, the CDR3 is TGTGCCATCAGTGTGCGGAAGGGACAGTCACCCTACGAGCAGTACTTC. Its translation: CAISVRKGQSPYEQYF.

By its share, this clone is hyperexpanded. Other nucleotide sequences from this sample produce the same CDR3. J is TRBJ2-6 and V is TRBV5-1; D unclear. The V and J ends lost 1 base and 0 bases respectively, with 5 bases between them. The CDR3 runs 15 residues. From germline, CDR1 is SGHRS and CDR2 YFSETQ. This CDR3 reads CASSLQASGANVLTF. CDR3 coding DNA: TGCGCCAGCAGCTTGCAGGCCTCTGGGGCCAACGTCCTGACTTTC.

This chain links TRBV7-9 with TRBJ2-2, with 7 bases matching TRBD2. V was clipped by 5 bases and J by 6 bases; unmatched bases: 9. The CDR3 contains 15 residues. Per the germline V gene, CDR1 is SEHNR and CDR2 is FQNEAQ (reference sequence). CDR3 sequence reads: CASSPPGLKSGELFF. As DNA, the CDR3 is TGTGCCAGCAGCCCTCCGGGACTAAAGTCCGGGGAGCTGTTTTTT.

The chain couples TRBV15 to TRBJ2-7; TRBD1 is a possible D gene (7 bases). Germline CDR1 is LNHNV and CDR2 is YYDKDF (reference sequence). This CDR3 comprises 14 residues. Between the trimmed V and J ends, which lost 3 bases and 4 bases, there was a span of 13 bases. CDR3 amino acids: CATSRAGGTYEQYF. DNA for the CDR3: TGTGCCACCAGCAGGGCAGGGGGGACGTACGAGCAGTACTTC. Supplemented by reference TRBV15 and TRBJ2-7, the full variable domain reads DAMVIQNPRYQVTQFGKPVTLSCSQTLNHNVMYWYQQKSSQAPKLLFHYYDKDFNNEADTPDNFQSRRPNTSFCFLDIRSPGLGDTAMYLCATSRAGGTYEQYFGPGTRLTVT.

CDR3 nucleotides: TGTGCCAGCAGGCAGGGAGGAGAGACTGAAGCTTTCTTT. Protein product: CASRQGGETEAFF. V is TRBV28 and J is TRBJ1-1, with D possibly matching TRBD1 (5 bases). V shed 6 bases and J shed 5 bases, with 13 bases lying between them. Per germline, CDR1 MDHEN and CDR2 SYDVKM. This CDR3 has 13 amino acids.

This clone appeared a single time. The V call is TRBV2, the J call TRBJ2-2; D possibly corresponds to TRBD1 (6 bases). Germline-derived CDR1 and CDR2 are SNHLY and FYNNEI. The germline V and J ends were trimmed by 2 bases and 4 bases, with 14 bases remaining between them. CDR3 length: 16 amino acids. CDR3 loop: CASSESGARSTGELFF. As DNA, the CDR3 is TGTGCCAGCAGTGAATCAGGGGCCCGTTCCACCGGGGAGCTGTTTTTT. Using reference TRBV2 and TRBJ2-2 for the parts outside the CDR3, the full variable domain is EPEVTQTPSHQVTQMGQEVILRCVPISNHLYFYWYRQILGQKVEFLVSFYNNEISEKSEIFDDQFSVERPDGSNFTLKIRSTKLEDSAMYFCASSESGARSTGELFFGEGSRLTVL.